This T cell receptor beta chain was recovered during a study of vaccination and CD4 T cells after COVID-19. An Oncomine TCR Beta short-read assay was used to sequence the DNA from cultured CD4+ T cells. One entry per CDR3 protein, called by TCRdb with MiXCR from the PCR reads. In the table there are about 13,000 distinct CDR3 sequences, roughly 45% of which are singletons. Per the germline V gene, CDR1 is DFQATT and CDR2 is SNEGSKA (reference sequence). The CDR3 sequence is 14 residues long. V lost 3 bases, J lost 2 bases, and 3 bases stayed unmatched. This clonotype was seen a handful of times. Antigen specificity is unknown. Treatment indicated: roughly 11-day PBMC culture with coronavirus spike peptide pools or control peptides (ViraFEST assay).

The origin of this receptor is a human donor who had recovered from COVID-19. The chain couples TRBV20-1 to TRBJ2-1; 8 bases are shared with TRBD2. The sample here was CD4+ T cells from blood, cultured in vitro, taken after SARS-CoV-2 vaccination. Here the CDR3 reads CSARAGGTYNEQFF. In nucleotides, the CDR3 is TGCAGTGCTAGGGCGGGAGGTACCTACAATGAGCAGTTCTTC.